This T cell receptor beta chain was obtained from a study of blood T cell repertoires in COVID-19. Study-wide context: Acute and convalescent COVID-19 specimens originated in the United States, Italy and Spain.

Seattle patient enrollment occurred during active infection, with longitudinal follow-up thereafter. Original processing notes: Reference gene primers were amplified, and this amplification served to estimate nucleated cell counts. Sequenced by immunoSEQ multiplex PCR; TCRdb stores in-frame clones only, minus some. The DNA was the basis for D and trimming; V, J and clone size are from that table. The table lists approximately 110,000 clones, about 94% of them singletons. The sequence was obtained from a man in his fifties or sixties with COVID-19, enrolled during active disease. Material: peripheral blood.

The CDR3 here is CASSQHSSSYEQYF. CDR3 coding DNA: TGTGCCAGCAGCCAACACTCTAGCTCCTACGAGCAGTACTTC. V gene TRBV11-1 combines with J gene TRBJ2-7; D is uncertain. Germline V gene data show CDR1 as SGHAT and CDR2 as FQDESV (reference sequence). Trimming shortened V by 5 bases and J by 0 bases, and 11 bases separated the two germline ends. The CDR3 has 14 amino acids.